What follows are 3 T cell receptor beta chains derived from one specimen sequenced in a study of T cell repertoires in cytomegalovirus infection. These receptors have no identified antigens. One entry per CDR3 protein, called by TCRdb with MiXCR from the reads. This table has 550,000 to 700,000 distinct CDR3 sequences, around 40% appearing once. This specimen consisted of cultured PBMCs, obtained from culture after CMV antigen stimulation. These receptors came from a human donor in good health (CMV status not recorded). Some clones in this sample may be carry-over from other donors' samples.

V is TRBV7-8 and J is TRBJ2-1; D is perhaps TRBD2 (6 bases). The length of the CDR3 is 16 residues. Trimming took off 0 bases at V and 8 bases at J, with 17 bases between the two ends. The V gene's germline CDR1 is SGHVS and CDR2 FQNEAQ. The CDR3 spells CASSLALGGAIDEQFF. CDR3 in DNA: TGTGCCAGCAGCTTAGCGCTAGGCGGGGCAATCGATGAGCAGTTCTTC.

This clonotype was counted a few times. This chain links TRBV7-2 with TRBJ2-5; 12 nucleotides agree with TRBD2. Per the germline V gene, CDR1 is SGHTA and CDR2 is FQGNSA. There are 16 residues in the CDR3. J lost 3 bases, V lost 1 base, and 3 bases had no gene match. The DNA of the CDR3 is TGTGCCAGCAGCTTAGGGCTAGCGGGGGGGGAAGAGACCCAGTACTTC. Its translation: CASSLGLAGGEETQYF.

The chain links TRBV7-8 to TRBJ2-1; TRBD1 is a possible D gene (5 bases). The CDR3 has 15 amino acids. The V and J ends lost 3 bases and 0 bases respectively, with 9 bases between them. Germline-derived CDR1 and CDR2 are SGHVS and FQNEAQ. The DNA for the CDR3 is TGTGCCAGCAGCTTTCAGGGAAGCTCCTACAATGAGCAGTTCTTC. This codes for CASSFQGSSYNEQFF. Drawing the rest from reference TRBV7-8 and TRBJ2-1, the complete variable domain is GAGVSQSPRYKVAKRGQDVALRCDPISGHVSLFWYQQALGQGPEFLTYFQNEAQLDKSGLPSDRFFAERPEGSVSTLKIQRTQQEDSAVYLCASSFQGSSYNEQFFGPGTRLTVL.